The sequence of this TCR beta chain was determined in a study of Graves' ophthalmopathy and Graves' hyperthyroidism. The CDR3 spans 15 residues. V lost 0 bases and J 3 bases, leaving 9 bases between the germline ends. CDR1 and CDR2 (germline): GTSNPN, SVGIG (reference sequence). RNA transcripts served as template for amplifying TCR beta CDR3 sequences. HTBI primers primed a first-round RT-PCR, and a second-round multiplex PCR followed. TCRdb reprocessed the multiplex PCR reads with MiXCR, giving one entry per CDR3 protein. Here the sample spans some 25,000 distinct CDR3 sequences, around 50% being singletons. This clonotype was picked up many times. Uncontrolled infections, pregnancy, lactation or other autoimmune diseases led to patient exclusion.

This sequence originates from an adult woman with stable Graves' hyperthyroidism. The chain combines TRBV30 with TRBJ1-6; no reliable D call. The sequenced sample consisted of peripheral blood. DNA for the CDR3: TGTGCCTGGAGTGTCGGCGGTTACTATAATTCACCCCTCCACTTT. Residues: CAWSVGGYYNSPLHF.